A selection of T cell receptor beta chains follows, all from one sample in a study of blood T cells in healthy people across ages. TCRdb reanalysed the 5' RACE reads using MiXCR and keeps one entry per CDR3 protein. The sample has around 1.5 million distinct CDR3 sequences; 40% to 50% are singletons. The material sequenced was blood. These receptors came from a woman aged 18-29 years in good health. Both conserved end residues are part of each CDR3. D genes are given only for firm matches. Size values are once, few and many counts, or a class for expanded clones, and some rows have none.

>.|.|TRBV28|TRBJ1-1
CASSLGRHGEAFF
TGTGCCAGCAGTCTCGGGAGGCACGGTGAAGCTTTCTTT
>.|.|TRBV10-1|TRBJ2-7
CASSEGTGTTEQYF
TGCGCCAGCAGTGAGGGGACTGGCACCACCGAGCAGTACTTC
>few|TRBD2|TRBV27|TRBJ2-3
CASSPNAGDTDTQYF
TGTGCCAGCAGTCCAAATGCGGGGGACACAGATACGCAGTATTTT
>few|.|TRBV2|TRBJ1-2
CASRTDPGSGYTF
TGTGCCAGCCGGACCGATCCCGGATCTGGCTACACCTTC
>once|TRBD1|TRBV20-1|TRBJ1-2
CSARDRTGWGYTF
TGCAGTGCTAGAGACAGGACAGGCTGGGGCTACACCTTC
>.|.|TRBV5-6|TRBJ2-3
CASSETVDTQYF
TGTGCCAGCAGCGAAACCGTGGATACGCAGTATTTT
>.|.|TRBV9|TRBJ2-5
CASSRTVKETQYF
TGTGCCAGCAGCCGGACAGTGAAAGAGACCCAGTACTTC
>.|.|TRBV9|TRBJ2-5
CASSPSHGVNNEQYF
TGTGCCAGCAGCCCCTCCCACGGGGTCAACAATGAGCAGTACTTC
>few|.|TRBV27|TRBJ2-7
CASSFLGQTSYEQYF
TGTGCCAGCAGTTTCCTAGGACAGACCTCCTACGAGCAGTACTTC
>.|TRBD2|TRBV6-6|TRBJ2-1
CASSYPGLAGGDEQFF
TGTGCCAGCAGTTACCCTGGACTAGCGGGGGGGGATGAGCAGTTCTTC
>.|TRBD1|TRBV10-3|TRBJ2-5
CAVGSGTGIWEQYF
TGTGCCGTAGGGTCCGGGACAGGGATTTGGGAGCAGTACTTC
>.|.|TRBV5-1|TRBJ1-2
CASSQLYRDGYTF
TGCGCCAGCAGCCAGCTCTACAGGGATGGCTACACCTTC
>.|.|TRBV6-5|TRBJ2-5
CASAWNRRETQYF
TGTGCCAGCGCGTGGAATCGGCGAGAGACCCAGTACTTC
>few|TRBD1|TRBV28|TRBJ1-2
CASSSGTGAVYGYTF
TGTGCCAGCAGTTCCGGGACAGGGGCGGTGTATGGCTACACCTTC
>.|.|TRBV5-6|TRBJ2-2
CASSPYIGGELFF
TGTGCCAGCAGCCCTTACATCGGCGGGGAGCTGTTTTTT
>.|.|TRBV30|TRBJ2-7
CAWAGDYNYEQYF
TGTGCCTGGGCCGGAGACTACAACTACGAGCAGTACTTC
>.|TRBD1|TRBV12-3/TRBV12-4|TRBJ2-7
CASTPWSGTETYEQYF
TGTGCCAGCACCCCTTGGTCCGGGACAGAGACCTACGAGCAGTACTTC
>.|TRBD1|TRBV20-1|TRBJ2-7
CSAGQGPSNEQYF
TGCAGTGCTGGACAGGGTCCTTCGAACGAGCAGTACTTC
>few|TRBD1|TRBV5-1|TRBJ1-4
CASSEGTGEKLFF
TGCGCCAGCAGCGAAGGGACAGGTGAAAAACTGTTTTTT
>.|.|TRBV10-3|TRBJ2-7
CAISGDAAYEQYF
TGTGCCATCAGTGGGGACGCAGCCTACGAGCAGTACTTC
>once|.|TRBV20-1|TRBJ2-3
CSARLTGLLQYF
TGCAGTGCTAGATTGACAGGACTATTGCAGTATTTT
>.|TRBD1|TRBV27|TRBJ1-1
CVSSSGTGFNTEAFF
TGTGTCAGCAGCTCCGGGACAGGGTTCAACACTGAAGCTTTCTTT
>.|.|TRBV15|TRBJ2-1
CATSRDTSGRYNEQFF
TGTGCCACCAGCAGAGATACGAGCGGAAGATACAATGAGCAGTTCTTC
>.|TRBD2|TRBV7-6|TRBJ2-1
CASSLFSGIYNEQFF
TGTGCCAGCAGCTTATTCAGCGGGATCTACAATGAGCAGTTCTTC
>few|TRBD2|TRBV4-1|TRBJ2-1
CASSQDFSGSSNEQFF
TGCGCCAGCAGCCAAGATTTTAGCGGGAGCTCCAATGAGCAGTTCTTC
>many|.|TRBV10-3|TRBJ2-3
CAISEGRSGRDTQYF
TGTGCCATCAGTGAGGGGCGGAGCGGAAGAGATACGCAGTATTTT
>few|TRBD2|TRBV2|TRBJ2-1
CASSASPLADSYNEQFF
TGTGCCAGCAGCGCTTCACCCCTAGCGGACTCCTACAATGAGCAGTTCTTC
>once|.|TRBV5-6|TRBJ2-7
CASSYTGFYEQYF
TGTGCCAGCAGCTACACAGGGTTCTACGAGCAGTACTTC
>.|TRBD2|TRBV29-1|TRBJ2-1
CSVVRTSGEQFF
TGCAGCGTTGTTCGGACTAGTGGTGAGCAGTTCTTC
>.|TRBD2|TRBV10-3|TRBJ2-3
CAISDSAGGPDTQYF
TGTGCCATCAGTGATTCTGCGGGAGGCCCAGATACGCAGTATTTT
>.|.|TRBV6-5|TRBJ2-1
CASRPAYYNEQFF
TGTGCCAGCAGGCCCGCCTACTACAATGAGCAGTTCTTC
>few|.|TRBV15|TRBJ2-2
CATSRGEPWELFF
TGTGCCACCAGCAGAGGAGAGCCCTGGGAGCTGTTTTTT
>.|.|TRBV20-1|TRBJ2-3
CSALLAGDTQYF
TGCAGTGCCTTACTAGCAGGAGATACGCAGTATTTT
>.|TRBD2|TRBV5-1|TRBJ2-3
CASSLGGAGVSADTQYF
TGCGCCAGCAGCTTGGGTGGCGCGGGAGTAAGCGCAGATACGCAGTATTTT
>.|TRBD2|TRBV7-9|TRBJ2-1
CASRPEGLAGYNEQFF
TGTGCCAGCAGGCCCGAGGGACTAGCGGGATACAATGAGCAGTTCTTC
>few|.|TRBV20-1|TRBJ2-3
CSAGLIPERSHGGTDTQYF
TGCAGTGCTGGCCTTATCCCCGAACGGAGCCATGGGGGCACAGATACGCAGTATTTT
>.|.|TRBV7-9|TRBJ2-2
CASSLEKPSANTGELFF
TGTGCCAGCAGCTTAGAGAAACCTAGCGCAAACACCGGGGAGCTGTTTTTT
>.|.|TRBV7-9|TRBJ1-2
CASSFVSRGSYGYTF
TGTGCCAGCAGCTTCGTTTCTCGGGGTTCCTATGGCTACACCTTC
>.|TRBD2|TRBV6-1|TRBJ2-5
CASNSGPPEKTQYF
TGTGCCAGCAATAGCGGGCCCCCTGAAAAGACCCAGTACTTC
>.|.|TRBV20-1|TRBJ2-7
CSAIQGSSYEQYF
TGCAGTGCTATTCAGGGAAGCTCCTACGAGCAGTACTTC
>.|.|TRBV20-1|TRBJ2-3
CGARVPVTPDTQYF
TGCGGTGCTAGAGTCCCGGTCACCCCAGATACGCAGTATTTT
>few|.|TRBV28|TRBJ2-3
CASRRTGTDTRQYF
TGTGCCAGCAGGCGTACCGGGACCGACACAAGGCAGTATTTT
>few|TRBD1|TRBV5-5|TRBJ1-5
CASSSTGQGYNQPQHF
TGTGCCAGCAGTTCCACCGGACAGGGATACAATCAGCCCCAGCATTTT
>few|.|TRBV29-1|TRBJ2-1
CSARGMTGAIYNEQFF
TGCAGCGCCAGGGGAATGACGGGAGCCATATACAATGAGCAGTTCTTC
>few|.|TRBV3-1|TRBJ1-2
CASSPKQGTGYYGYTF
TGTGCCAGCAGCCCTAAACAGGGAACGGGGTACTATGGCTACACCTTC
>.|TRBD1|TRBV7-2|TRBJ2-1
CASSLFQGAGRAIETQFF
TGTGCCAGCAGCTTATTCCAGGGGGCTGGGCGGGCTATAGAGACCCAGTTCTTC
>.|TRBD2|TRBV4-1|TRBJ2-4
CASSQGSGGEPKNIQYF
TGCGCCAGCAGCCAAGGATCGGGAGGGGAACCCAAAAACATTCAGTACTTC
>few|.|TRBV29-1|TRBJ2-5
CSVGRLAQETQYF
TGCAGCGTTGGACGGCTAGCCCAAGAGACCCAGTACTTC